This T cell receptor beta chain originates from a study of T cell repertoires in cytomegalovirus infection (dated by TCRdb to between 2017 and 2020). In the study overall: The HLA type of each donor mattered for the analysis, because public TCR beta signatures pointed to carriage of CMV infection along with the matching HLA type. Paper-wide results and their limitations: In both this cohort and an independent cohort of some 380 donors, the cumulative frequency of public TCR beta family members distinguished carriers of CMV infection plus the relevant HLA type. In the ex vivo response, HLA-C-restricted CMV-specific TCR beta clonotypes were dominant, and in two of eight donors the single most frequent clonotype came from this HLA-C-restricted group.

Based on the germline V gene (reference sequence), the CDR1 and CDR2 sequences are DFQATT and SNEGSKA. From the cysteine through the phenylalanine, the CDR3 covers 15 amino acids. Just CDR3 DNA is preserved here, 45 bases in frame from base 1. After removal of 5 bases from V and 0 bases from J, the junction retains 5 bases not matched to a gene. Note on this clonotype: Which antigen it targets is not known. Base qualities are not provided; no much larger clone lies one nucleotide away.

The listed sequencing device is Illumina HiSeq 1500. Using fastp trimming at Q25 and MiXCR clonotype assembly, TCRdb reanalyzed the public sequencing data and kept in-frame beta chains. Under each unique CDR3 protein, matching rows form one entry showing the most common genes and DNA. The sample records about 740,000 distinct CDR3 sequences, approximately 34% of which are singletons. 2.5% to 3% of the sample is held by the ten biggest clonotypes. The TCR sequence derives from a human donor in good health (CMV status not recorded). Some clones in this sample may be carry-over from other donors' samples. The rearrangement joined TRBV20-1 to TRBJ2-3, and TRBD2 aligns with 10 junction nucleotides. The sequencing sample was made of PBMCs. For the CDR3, the sequence is CSALPTSGSTDTQYF. In nucleotide form, the sequence is TGCAGTGCTTTGCCGACTAGCGGGAGCACAGATACGCAGTATTTT.